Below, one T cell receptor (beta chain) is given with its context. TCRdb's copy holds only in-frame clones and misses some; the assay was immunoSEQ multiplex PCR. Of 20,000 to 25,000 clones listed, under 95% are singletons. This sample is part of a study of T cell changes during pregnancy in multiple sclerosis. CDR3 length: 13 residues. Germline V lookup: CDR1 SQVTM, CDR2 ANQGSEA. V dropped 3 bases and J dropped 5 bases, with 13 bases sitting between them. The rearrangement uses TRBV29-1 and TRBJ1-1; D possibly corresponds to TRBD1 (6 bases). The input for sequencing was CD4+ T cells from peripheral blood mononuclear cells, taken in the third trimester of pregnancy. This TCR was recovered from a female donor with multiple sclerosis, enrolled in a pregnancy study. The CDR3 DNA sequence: TGCAGCGTTGAGCAGGGGTCGGGTACTGAAGCTTTCTTT. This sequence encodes CSVEQGSGTEAFF.